The present T cell receptor (beta chain) was sequenced within a study of T-cell memory formation after mild COVID-19. Findings and caveats of the study: Contracting clones localized mainly to CM and EM when CD4+ and mainly to EMRA when CD8+. Clones that contracted from day 15 to 85 were balanced CD4/CD8, while later expanders leaned CD4+.

Each CDR3 protein gets one entry after TCRdb re-called the 5' RACE reads with MiXCR. The repertoire holds a few hundred thousand distinct CDR3 sequences, with about 20% as singletons. This clonotype was detected a few times. The antigen remains unidentified. Looked up from germline, CDR1 is DFQATT and CDR2 is SNEGSKA (reference sequence). Trimming took off 0 bases at V and 4 bases at J, with 13 bases between the two ends. The CDR3 is 15 residues long. The sample comprised PBMCs or a T cell subset sorted from them (not recorded which). The receptor was derived from an adult woman who had mild COVID-19 (a few samples of this study predate the infection). Cell type and time point are not known. The chain carries TRBV20-1 and TRBJ2-1, with D possibly TRBD1 on 5 matching bases. CDR3 protein: CSARDPDSVYNEQFF. DNA for the CDR3: TGCAGTGCTAGAGATCCCGACAGCGTATACAATGAGCAGTTCTTC.